Listed below are T cell receptor beta chains from one sample, sequenced in a study of T cells in Graves' hyperthyroidism and ophthalmopathy. TCRdb re-called the multiplex PCR reads through MiXCR, storing one row per CDR3 protein. This table has hundreds of thousands of distinct CDR3 sequences, 14% to 15% appearing once. Sequences were obtained from blood. The origin of the receptors is a woman between 25 and 40 years old with Graves' hyperthyroidism. CDR3s include the opening cysteine and the closing phenylalanine or tryptophan. A D gene is named only where the DNA matches it firmly. Clone size, where shown, is once, few, many, or a class for clones that have expanded.

TRBV29-1	NA	few	TRBJ2-2	CSVPRGLTNTGELFF	TGCAGCGTTCCAAGGGGTTTAACGAACACCGGGGAGCTGTTTTTT
TRBV15	TRBD1	many	TRBJ1-5	CATSRGQASNQPQHF	TGTGCCACCAGCCGCGGACAGGCCAGCAATCAGCCCCAGCATTTT
TRBV6-9	NA	NA	TRBJ1-1	CASSYRVLSEAFF	TGTGCCAGCAGTTACAGGGTTTTGTCTGAAGCTTTCTTT
TRBV20-1	NA	many	TRBJ2-5	CSASSGQETQYF	TGCAGTGCATCGAGCGGGCAAGAGACCCAGTACTTC
TRBV6-1	TRBD2	many	TRBJ2-5	CASSNPGLAVPETQYF	TGTGCCAGCAGTAATCCGGGACTAGCGGTCCCAGAGACCCAGTACTTC
TRBV7-7	NA	NA	TRBJ2-7	CASSATGREQYF	TGTGCCAGCAGCGCCACAGGGCGCGAGCAGTACTTC
TRBV15	NA	few	TRBJ1-2	CATSSEGVATYGYTF	TGTGCCACCAGCAGCGAGGGGGTCGCGACCTATGGCTACACCTTC
TRBV5-6	NA	many	TRBJ2-1	CASSLEFYNEQFF	TGTGCCAGCAGCTTGGAATTCTACAATGAGCAGTTCTTC
TRBV20-1	NA	NA	TRBJ2-5	CSAEDRQETQYF	TGCAGTGCCGAGGACAGACAAGAGACCCAGTACTTC
TRBV29-1	NA	NA	TRBJ1-2	CSATGEANYGYTF	TGCAGCGCAACAGGCGAAGCTAACTATGGCTACACCTTC
TRBV7-3	NA	many	TRBJ2-3	CASSRSVGDWAGTDTQYF	TGTGCCAGCAGCCGAAGTGTAGGGGATTGGGCTGGCACAGATACGCAGTATTTT
TRBV25-1	NA	few	TRBJ1-1	CASSEADRNTEAFF	TGTGCCAGCAGTGAAGCCGACAGGAACACTGAAGCTTTCTTT
TRBV27	TRBD1	NA	TRBJ2-1	CASRTGTGSYNEQFF	TGTGCCAGCAGAACCGGGACAGGGTCCTACAATGAGCAGTTCTTC
TRBV12-3/TRBV12-4	NA	many	TRBJ2-2	CASSFPGTRRGELFF	TGTGCCAGCAGTTTCCCCGGGACAAGGCGCGGGGAGCTGTTTTTT
TRBV29-1	NA	many	TRBJ1-4	CSVARGNEKLFF	TGCAGCGTTGCGAGGGGGAATGAAAAACTGTTTTTT
TRBV7-8	TRBD1	NA	TRBJ1-2	CASQDKTGAYGYTF	TGTGCCAGCCAAGATAAGACAGGGGCCTATGGCTACACCTTC
TRBV14	NA	few	TRBJ2-7	CASSHDSYEQYF	TGTGCCAGCAGTCATGACAGCTACGAGCAGTACTTC